This T cell receptor (beta chain) was identified in a study of OX40 agonist ivuxolimab in advanced cancers. Study information: Head and neck, renal cell, melanoma or hepatocellular carcinoma were the cancers that dose-escalation patients had.

A note on this clone: Its specificity is unknown.

Study-level findings and limits: Clonal expansion among partial responders at 0.1-3.0 mg/kg ranked near the lowest. Some nonresponders additionally presented with little normalized T-cell clonal expansion.

The repertoire was sequenced with immunoSEQ multiplex PCR; TCRdb's copy has only in-frame clones and lacks some. The data show 50,000 to 65,000 clones, with approximately 85% seen just once and over 0.95% held by the top ten. With 0 bases clipped from V and 11 bases from J, the junction kept 3 bases outside the gene matches. Germline V lookup: CDR1 SGDLS, CDR2 YYNGEE. The CDR3 runs 14 residues. V gene TRBV9 combines with J gene TRBJ2-1, with TRBD2 matching over 12 bases. The origin of this receptor is an adult with an advanced solid tumor such as melanoma, head and neck, liver or kidney cancer. The specimen comprised CD4+ or CD8+ T cells sorted from blood, sampled in a trial of the OX40 agonist ivuxolimab. The CDR3 coding sequence is TGTGCCAGCAGCGTAGCCACTAGCGGGGGGCAGCAGTTCTTC. Residues: CASSVATSGGQQFF.